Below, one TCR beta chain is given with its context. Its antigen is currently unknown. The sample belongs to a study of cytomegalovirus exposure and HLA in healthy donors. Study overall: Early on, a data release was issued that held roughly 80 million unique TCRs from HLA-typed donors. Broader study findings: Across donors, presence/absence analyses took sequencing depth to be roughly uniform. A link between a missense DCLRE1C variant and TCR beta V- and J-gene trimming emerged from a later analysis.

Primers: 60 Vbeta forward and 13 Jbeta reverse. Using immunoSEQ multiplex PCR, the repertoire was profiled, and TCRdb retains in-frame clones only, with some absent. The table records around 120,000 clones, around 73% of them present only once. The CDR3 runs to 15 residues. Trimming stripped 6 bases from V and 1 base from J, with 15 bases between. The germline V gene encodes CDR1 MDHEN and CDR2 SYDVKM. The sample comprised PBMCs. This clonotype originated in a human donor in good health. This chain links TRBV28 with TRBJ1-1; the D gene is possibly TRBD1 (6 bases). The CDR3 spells CASRPYRAANTEAFF. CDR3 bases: TGTGCCAGCAGACCGTACAGGGCGGCGAACACTGAAGCTTTCTTT.